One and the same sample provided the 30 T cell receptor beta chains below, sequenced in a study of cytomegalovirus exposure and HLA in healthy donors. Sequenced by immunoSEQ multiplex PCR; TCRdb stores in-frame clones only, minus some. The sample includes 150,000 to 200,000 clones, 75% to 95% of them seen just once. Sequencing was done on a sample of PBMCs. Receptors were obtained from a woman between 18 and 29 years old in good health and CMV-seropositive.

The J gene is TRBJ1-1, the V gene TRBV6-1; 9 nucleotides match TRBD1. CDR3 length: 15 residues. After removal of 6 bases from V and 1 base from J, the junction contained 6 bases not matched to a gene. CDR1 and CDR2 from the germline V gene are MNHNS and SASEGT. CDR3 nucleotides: TGTGCCAGCAGAGACCCGGGACAGGGGAACACTGAAGCTTTCTTT. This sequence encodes CASRDPGQGNTEAFF.

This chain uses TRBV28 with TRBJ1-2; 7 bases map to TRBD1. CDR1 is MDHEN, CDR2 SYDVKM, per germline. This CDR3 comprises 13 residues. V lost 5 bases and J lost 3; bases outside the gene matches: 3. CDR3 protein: CASSNRGYYGYTF. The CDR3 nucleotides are TGTGCCAGCAGTAACAGGGGATACTATGGCTACACCTTC.

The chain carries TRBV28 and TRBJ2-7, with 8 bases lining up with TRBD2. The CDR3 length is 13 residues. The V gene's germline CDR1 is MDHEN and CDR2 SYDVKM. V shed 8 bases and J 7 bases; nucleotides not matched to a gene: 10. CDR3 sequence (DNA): TGTGCCAGCCGGACTAGCCCCGCCCCGGAGCAGTACTTC. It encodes CASRTSPAPEQYF.

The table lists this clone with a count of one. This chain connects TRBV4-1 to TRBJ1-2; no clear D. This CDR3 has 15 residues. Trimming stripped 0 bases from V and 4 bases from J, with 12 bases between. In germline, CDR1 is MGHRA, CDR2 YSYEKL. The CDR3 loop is CASSQDRQYPYGYTF. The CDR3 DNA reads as TGCGCCAGCAGCCAAGACCGCCAGTACCCCTATGGCTACACCTTC.

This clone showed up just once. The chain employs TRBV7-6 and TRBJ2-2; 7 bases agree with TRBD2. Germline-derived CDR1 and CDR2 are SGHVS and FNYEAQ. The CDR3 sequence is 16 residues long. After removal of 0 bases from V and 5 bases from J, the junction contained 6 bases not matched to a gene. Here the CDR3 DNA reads TGTGCCAGCAGCTTAGCGCACCGCGGGGGAACCGGGGAGCTGTTTTTT. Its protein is CASSLAHRGGTGELFF. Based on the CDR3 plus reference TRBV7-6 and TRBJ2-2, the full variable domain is GAGVSQSPRYKVTKRGQDVALRCDPISGHVSLYWYRQALGQGPEFLTYFNYEAQQDKSGLPNDRFSAERPEGSISTLTIQRTEQRDSAMYRCASSLAHRGGTGELFFGEGSRLTVL.

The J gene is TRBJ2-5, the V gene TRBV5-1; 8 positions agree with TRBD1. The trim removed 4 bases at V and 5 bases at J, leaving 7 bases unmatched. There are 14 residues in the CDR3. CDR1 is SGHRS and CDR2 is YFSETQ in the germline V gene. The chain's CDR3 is CASSAITGGETQYF. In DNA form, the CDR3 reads TGCGCCAGCAGCGCAATAACAGGGGGGGAGACCCAGTACTTC.

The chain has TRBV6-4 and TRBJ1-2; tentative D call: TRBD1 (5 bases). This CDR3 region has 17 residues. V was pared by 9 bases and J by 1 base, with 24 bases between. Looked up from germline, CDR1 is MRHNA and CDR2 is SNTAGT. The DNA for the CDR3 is TGTGCCAGGGCGTTCGCACAAGCGGGACGGGATAACTATGGCTACACCTTC. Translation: CARAFAQAGRDNYGYTF.

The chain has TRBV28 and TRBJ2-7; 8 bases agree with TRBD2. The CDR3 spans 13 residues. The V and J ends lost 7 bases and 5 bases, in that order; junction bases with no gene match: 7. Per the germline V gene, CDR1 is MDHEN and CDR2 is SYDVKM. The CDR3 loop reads CASKTGGRDEQYF. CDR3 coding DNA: TGTGCCAGCAAGACGGGAGGGAGAGACGAGCAGTACTTC.

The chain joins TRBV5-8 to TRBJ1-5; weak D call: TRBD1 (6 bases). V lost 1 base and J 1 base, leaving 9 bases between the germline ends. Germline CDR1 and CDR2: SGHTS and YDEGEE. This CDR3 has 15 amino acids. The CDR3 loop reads CASSLPGTSNQPQHF. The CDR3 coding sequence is TGTGCCAGCAGCTTGCCCGGGACAAGCAATCAGCCCCAGCATTTT.

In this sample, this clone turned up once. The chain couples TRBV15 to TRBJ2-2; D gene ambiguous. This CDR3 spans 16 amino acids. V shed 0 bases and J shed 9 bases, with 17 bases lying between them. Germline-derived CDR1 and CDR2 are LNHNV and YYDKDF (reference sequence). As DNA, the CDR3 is TGTGCCACCAGCAGAGAATCGGGTGACGGAAGCCGGGAGCTGTTTTTT. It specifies CATSRESGDGSRELFF. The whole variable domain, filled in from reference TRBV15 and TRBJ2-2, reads DAMVIQNPRYQVTQFGKPVTLSCSQTLNHNVMYWYQQKSSQAPKLLFHYYDKDFNNEADTPDNFQSRRPNTSFCFLDIRSPGLGDTAMYLCATSRESGDGSRELFFGEGSRLTVL.

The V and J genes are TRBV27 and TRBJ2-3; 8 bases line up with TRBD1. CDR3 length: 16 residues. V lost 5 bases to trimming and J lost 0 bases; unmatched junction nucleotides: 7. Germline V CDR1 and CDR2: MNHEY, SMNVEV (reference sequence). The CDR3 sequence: CASSTPGGSSTDTQYF. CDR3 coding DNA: TGTGCCAGCAGTACCCCAGGGGGCTCGAGCACAGATACGCAGTATTTT.

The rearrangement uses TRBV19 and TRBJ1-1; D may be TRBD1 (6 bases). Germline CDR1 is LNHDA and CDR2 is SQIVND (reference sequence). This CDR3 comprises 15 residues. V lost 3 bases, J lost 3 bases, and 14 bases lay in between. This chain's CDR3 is CASSMTGKAHTEAFF. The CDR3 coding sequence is TGTGCCAGTAGTATGACAGGTAAAGCGCACACTGAAGCTTTCTTT.

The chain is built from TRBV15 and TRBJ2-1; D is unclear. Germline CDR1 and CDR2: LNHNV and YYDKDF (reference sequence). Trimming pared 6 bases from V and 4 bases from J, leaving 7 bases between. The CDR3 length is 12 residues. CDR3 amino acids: CATRSSYNEQFF. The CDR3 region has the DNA TGTGCCACCAGATCTTCTTACAATGAGCAGTTCTTC.

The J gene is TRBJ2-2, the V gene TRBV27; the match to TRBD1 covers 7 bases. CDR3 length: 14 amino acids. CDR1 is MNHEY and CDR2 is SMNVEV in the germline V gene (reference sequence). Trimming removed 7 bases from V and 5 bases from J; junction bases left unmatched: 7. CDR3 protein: CASKKGALTGELFF. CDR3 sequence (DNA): TGTGCCAGCAAAAAGGGGGCTTTAACCGGGGAGCTGTTTTTT.

CDR3 sequence (DNA): TGCGCCAGCAGCAGACTAGCGAGACCCCCCACAGATACGCAGTATTTT. This encodes CASSRLARPPTDTQYF. The chain employs TRBV5-1 and TRBJ2-3, with 8 bases that match TRBD2. This CDR3 comprises 16 residues. The junction had 9 bases not matched to a gene; V was cut back by 4 bases and J by 2 bases. The germline V gene encodes CDR1 SGHRS and CDR2 YFSETQ.

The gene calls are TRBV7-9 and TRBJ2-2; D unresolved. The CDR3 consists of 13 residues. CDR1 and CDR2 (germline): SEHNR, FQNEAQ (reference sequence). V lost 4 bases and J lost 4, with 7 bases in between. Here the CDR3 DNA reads TGTGCCAGCAGCTACTTACCCACCGGGGAGCTGTTTTTT. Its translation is CASSYLPTGELFF.

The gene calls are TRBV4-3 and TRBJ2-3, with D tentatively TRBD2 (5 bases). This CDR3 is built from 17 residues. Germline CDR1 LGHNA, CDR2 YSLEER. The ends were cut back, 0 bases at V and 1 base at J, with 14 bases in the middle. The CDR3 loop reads CASSQDRGLAGTDTQYF. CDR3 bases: TGCGCCAGCAGCCAAGATCGTGGGCTAGCAGGCACAGATACGCAGTATTTT.

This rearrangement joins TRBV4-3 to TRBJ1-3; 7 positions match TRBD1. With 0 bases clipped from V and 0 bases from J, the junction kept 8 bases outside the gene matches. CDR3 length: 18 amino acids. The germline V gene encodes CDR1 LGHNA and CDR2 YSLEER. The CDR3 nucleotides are TGCGCCAGCAGCCAAGATTGGGGGACAGAGAACTCTGGAAACACCATATATTTT. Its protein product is CASSQDWGTENSGNTIYF.

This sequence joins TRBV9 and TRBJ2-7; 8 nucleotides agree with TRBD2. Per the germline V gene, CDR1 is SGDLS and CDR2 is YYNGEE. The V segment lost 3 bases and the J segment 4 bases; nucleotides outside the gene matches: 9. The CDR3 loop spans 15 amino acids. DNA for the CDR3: TGTGCCAGCAGCGGGGGCAGCGGGAGTTCTTACGAGCAGTACTTC. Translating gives CASSGGSGSSYEQYF.

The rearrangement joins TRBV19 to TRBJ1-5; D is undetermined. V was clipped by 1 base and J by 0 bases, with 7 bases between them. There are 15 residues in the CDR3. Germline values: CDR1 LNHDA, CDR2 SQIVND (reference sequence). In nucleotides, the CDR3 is TGTGCCAGTAGTATAGGGGCCTATAGCAATCAGCCCCAGCATTTT. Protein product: CASSIGAYSNQPQHF.

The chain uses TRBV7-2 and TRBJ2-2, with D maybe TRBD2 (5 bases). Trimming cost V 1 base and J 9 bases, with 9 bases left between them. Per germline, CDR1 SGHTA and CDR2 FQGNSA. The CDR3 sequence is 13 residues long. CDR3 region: CASSLGLARELFF. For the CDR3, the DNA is TGTGCCAGCAGCTTAGGGTTAGCGCGGGAGCTGTTTTTT. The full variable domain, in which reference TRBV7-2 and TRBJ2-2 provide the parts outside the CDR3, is GAGVSQSPSNKVTEKGKDVELRCDPISGHTALYWYRQSLGQGLEFLIYFQGNSAPDKSGLPSDRFSAERTGGSVSTLTIQRTQQEDSAVYLCASSLGLARELFFGEGSRLTVL.

The CDR3 loop is CASSVELAGANVLTF. Here the CDR3 DNA reads TGTGCCAGCAGCGTAGAATTGGCCGGGGCCAACGTCCTGACTTTC. V is TRBV9 and J is TRBJ2-6; D remains unclear. Germline V CDR1 and CDR2: SGDLS, YYNGEE. V was trimmed by 0 bases and J by 4 bases, leaving 8 bases between them. CDR3 length: 15 amino acids.

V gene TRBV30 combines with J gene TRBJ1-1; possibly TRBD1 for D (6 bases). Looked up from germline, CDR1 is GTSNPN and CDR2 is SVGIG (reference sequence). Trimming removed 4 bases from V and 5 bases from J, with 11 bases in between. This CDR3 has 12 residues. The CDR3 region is CAWKQGETEAFF. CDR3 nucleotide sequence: TGTGCCTGGAAACAGGGTGAGACTGAAGCTTTCTTT.

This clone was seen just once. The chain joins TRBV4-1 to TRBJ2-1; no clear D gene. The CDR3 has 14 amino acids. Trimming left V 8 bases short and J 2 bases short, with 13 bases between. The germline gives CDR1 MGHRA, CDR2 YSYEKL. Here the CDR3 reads CASRYSVTYNEQFF. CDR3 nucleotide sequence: TGCGCCAGCCGGTACTCGGTTACCTACAATGAGCAGTTCTTC.

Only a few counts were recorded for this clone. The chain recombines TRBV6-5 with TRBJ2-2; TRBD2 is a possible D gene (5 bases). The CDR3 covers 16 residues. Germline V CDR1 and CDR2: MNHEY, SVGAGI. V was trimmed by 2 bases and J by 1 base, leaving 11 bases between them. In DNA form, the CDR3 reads TGTGCCAGCAGTTACCAAACCGAGGGGAACACCGGGGAGCTGTTTTTT. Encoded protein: CASSYQTEGNTGELFF.

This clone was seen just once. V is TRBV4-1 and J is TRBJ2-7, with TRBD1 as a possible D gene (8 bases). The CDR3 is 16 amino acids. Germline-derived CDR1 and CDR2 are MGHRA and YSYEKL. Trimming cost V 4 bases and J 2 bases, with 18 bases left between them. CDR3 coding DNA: TGCGCCAGCAGCCGCGAAAGCGGGACAGGTACCTACGAGCAGTACTTC. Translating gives CASSRESGTGTYEQYF.

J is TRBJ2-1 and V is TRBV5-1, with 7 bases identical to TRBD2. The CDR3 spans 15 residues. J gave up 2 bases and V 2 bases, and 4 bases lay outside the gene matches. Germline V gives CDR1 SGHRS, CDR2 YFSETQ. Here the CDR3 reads CASSLAGNPYNEQFF. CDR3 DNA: TGCGCCAGCAGCTTAGCGGGAAATCCCTACAATGAGCAGTTCTTC.

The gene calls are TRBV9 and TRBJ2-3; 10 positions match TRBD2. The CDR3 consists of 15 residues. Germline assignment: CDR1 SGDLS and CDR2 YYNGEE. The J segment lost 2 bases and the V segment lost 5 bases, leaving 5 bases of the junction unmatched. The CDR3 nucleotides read TGTGCCAGCAGTCAGAGCGGGAGGGACACAGATACGCAGTATTTT. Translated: CASSQSGRDTDTQYF.

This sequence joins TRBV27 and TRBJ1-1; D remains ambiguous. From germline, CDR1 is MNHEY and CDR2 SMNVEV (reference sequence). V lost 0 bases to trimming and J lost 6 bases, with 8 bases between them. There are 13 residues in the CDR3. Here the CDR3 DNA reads TGTGCCAGCAGTTTATCGGCCCGGGCTGAAGCTTTCTTT. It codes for CASSLSARAEAFF.

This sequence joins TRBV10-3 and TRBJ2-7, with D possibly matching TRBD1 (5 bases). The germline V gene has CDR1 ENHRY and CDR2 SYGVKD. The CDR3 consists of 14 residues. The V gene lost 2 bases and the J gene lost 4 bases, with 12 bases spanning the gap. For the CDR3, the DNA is TGTGCCATCAGTGAGCGGCAGGGTGGGTACGAGCAGTACTTC. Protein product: CAISERQGGYEQYF.